This TCR beta chain was documented in a study of blood T cell repertoires in COVID-19. The CDR3 has 16 residues. CDR1 and CDR2 (germline): LNHDA, SQIVND (reference sequence). Unmatched junction bases numbered 7, after V lost 4 bases and J lost 6 bases. As originally analysed: Reference gene primer amplification yielded estimated nucleated cell counts. Method: immunoSEQ multiplex PCR; TCRdb's copy keeps in-frame clones and lacks some. V and J calls and clone size are those listed in that table; D and trimming were worked out from the DNA. This sample has just over 350,000 clones, with less than 90% found just once.

The material sequenced was peripheral blood. This rearrangement joins TRBV19 to TRBJ1-5; 12 nucleotides align to TRBD1. The receptor was isolated from a woman in her sixties with COVID-19, enrolled during active disease. The CDR3 region is CASSTGTGGAVQPQHF. The DNA of the CDR3 is TGTGCCAGTAGTACTGGGACAGGGGGCGCGGTTCAGCCCCAGCATTTT. Full variable domain (missing parts from reference TRBV19 and TRBJ1-5): DGGITQSPKYLFRKEGQNVTLSCEQNLNHDAMYWYRQDPGQGLRLIYYSQIVNDFQKGDIAEGYSVSREKKESFPLTVTSAQKNPTAFYLCASSTGTGGAVQPQHFGDGTRLSIL.